These 13 T cell receptor beta chains were sequenced from one sample in a study of T cells in Graves' hyperthyroidism and ophthalmopathy. The TCR beta CDR3 regions underwent amplification using RNA transcripts as the source. With the HTBI primer set, the TCR CDR3 went through a first round of RT-PCR. TCRdb re-called the multiplex PCR reads with MiXCR, one entry per CDR3 protein. The sample carries a few hundred thousand distinct CDR3 sequences, 13% to 15% recorded once. Sequences were obtained from blood. The receptors were gathered from a woman aged 40 to 50 with Graves' hyperthyroidism.

At least ten counts were recorded for this clonotype. The chain couples TRBV30 to TRBJ2-1; possible D gene TRBD2, 6 bases. V was clipped by 0 bases and J by 9 bases, with 12 bases between them. The CDR3 is made up of 13 amino acids. Germline V gene data show CDR1 as GTSNPN and CDR2 as SVGIG (reference sequence). CDR3 sequence reads: CAWSVSLASEQFF. In nucleotides, the CDR3 is TGTGCCTGGAGTGTGTCCCTAGCGAGTGAGCAGTTCTTC.

This clonotype was seen ten or more times. V and J are TRBV13 and TRBJ2-1, with 7 nucleotides matching TRBD1. Germline-derived CDR1 and CDR2 are PRHDT and FYEKMQ (reference sequence). The V and J ends lost 4 bases and 6 bases, in that order; junction bases with no gene match: 0. The CDR3 has 12 amino acids. The CDR3 is CASSWDSNEQFF. In nucleotides, the CDR3 is TGTGCCAGCAGCTGGGACAGCAATGAGCAGTTCTTC.

This clonotype was seen many times. The chain employs TRBV28 and TRBJ1-2; D is ambiguous. The V end was cut by 1 base, the J end by 1 base, with 7 bases between. Germline CDR1 reads MDHEN; CDR2 reads SYDVKM. CDR3 length equals 14 residues. The CDR3, as DNA: TGTGCCAGCAGTTTATTAGGCGTTAACTATGGCTACACCTTC. It translates to CASSLLGVNYGYTF.

In its sample, this clonotype was seen a few times. The chain carries TRBV28 and TRBJ1-6; 8 nucleotides align to TRBD1. The CDR3 runs to 17 residues. Trimming took 1 base from V and 11 from J; bases not matched to a gene: 13. Germline values: CDR1 MDHEN, CDR2 SYDVKM. The CDR3 DNA follows: TGTGCCAGCAGTTTATCGGTCCCCGGACAGGGCCGACCACCCCTCCACTTT. Its protein is CASSLSVPGQGRPPLHF.

This clonotype was found many times. The CDR3: CASSETGLDGYEQYF. Written as DNA, the CDR3 is TGTGCCAGCAGTGAGACGGGACTGGACGGCTACGAGCAGTACTTC. The chain couples TRBV27 to TRBJ2-7, with D possibly matching TRBD2 (6 bases). V was shortened by 5 bases and J by 3 bases, with 17 bases between the two germline ends. The germline V gene has CDR1 MNHEY and CDR2 SMNVEV (reference sequence). This CDR3 has 15 amino acids.

This clonotype was seen many times. The CDR3 loop reads CASSFLTSGKYEQYF. The CDR3 nucleotides are TGCGCCAGCAGCTTCCTGACTAGCGGGAAATACGAGCAGTACTTC. The J gene is TRBJ2-7, the V gene TRBV5-1; 11 bases map to TRBD2. This CDR3 comprises 15 residues. With 2 bases clipped from V and 4 bases from J, the junction kept 5 bases outside the gene matches. Germline CDR1 and CDR2: SGHRS and YFSETQ.

Of note for this clonotype: The germline gene is not matched at one end of the junction; a read error may be the cause. The chain couples TRBV7-9 to TRBJ2-5; D gene ambiguous. This CDR3 has 13 residues. Germline CDR1 and CDR2: SEHNR and FQNEAQ (reference sequence). CDR3 nucleotides: TGTGCCTGCAGCTTAAACCTCCAAGAGACCCAGTACTTC. Its translation is CACSLNLQETQYF.

Many counts were recorded for this clonotype. The V gene is TRBV7-2, the J gene TRBJ2-7, with 15 nucleotides matching TRBD2. V lost 0 bases and J lost 1; bases outside the gene matches: 7. The V gene's germline CDR1 is SGHTA and CDR2 FQGNSA. CDR3 length equals 19 residues. The CDR3 spells CASSLAVWTSGRGSYEQYF. The CDR3 DNA sequence: TGTGCCAGCAGCTTAGCGGTTTGGACTAGCGGGAGGGGTTCCTACGAGCAGTACTTC.

The chain employs TRBV28 and TRBJ1-2; 12 bases align to TRBD1. The trim removed 4 bases at V and 4 bases at J, leaving 10 bases unmatched. The germline gives CDR1 MDHEN, CDR2 SYDVKM. CDR3 length: 17 amino acids. CDR3 DNA: TGTGCCAGCAGTTCTGGCGGGACAGGGGGCGGAGGCTATGGCTACACCTTC. It yields the protein CASSSGGTGGGGYGYTF.

This clonotype was counted many times. The gene calls are TRBV12-3 or TRBV12-4 and TRBJ1-5; 8 bases fit TRBD1. Trimming took 5 bases from V and 4 from J; bases not matched to a gene: 10. This CDR3 has 16 amino acids. The CDR3 DNA sequence: TGTGCCAGCAGTCCAACCAGGGGGCATGGGAATCAGCCCCAGCATTTT. It encodes CASSPTRGHGNQPQHF.

This clonotype appeared many times. V usage is TRBV19 and J usage is TRBJ2-7; 9 nucleotides line up with TRBD1. The CDR3 spans 14 residues. J gave up 7 bases and V 4 bases, and 8 bases lay outside the gene matches. CDR1 LNHDA and CDR2 SQIVND come from the germline V gene (reference sequence). DNA for the CDR3: TGTGCCAGTAGTACGTCTGCCGGGACAGGGGAGCAGTACTTC. It translates to CASSTSAGTGEQYF.

This clonotype has ten or more counts. The chain recombines TRBV5-1 with TRBJ2-3; the D gene is possibly TRBD1 (6 bases). The V and J ends lost 4 bases and 5 bases respectively, with 17 bases between them. Germline assignment: CDR1 SGHRS and CDR2 YFSETQ. The CDR3 spans 15 residues. The CDR3 is CASSKEGVWGDTQYF. As DNA, the CDR3 is TGCGCCAGCAGCAAAGAGGGGGTCTGGGGAGATACGCAGTATTTT.

This clonotype came up a few times. The junction differs from germline at one of its ends, possibly a read error. This chain connects TRBV7-8 to TRBJ1-1, with TRBD1 as a possible D gene (6 bases). CDR1 and CDR2 from the germline V gene are SGHVS and FQNEAQ. The CDR3 has 14 residues. In nucleotides, the CDR3 is TGTACCAGCAGTTTAGGACAGATGAACACTGAAGCTTTCTTT. It is translated as CTSSLGQMNTEAFF.